This T cell receptor (beta chain) was found in a study of shared clonotypes between healthy human individuals (dated by TCRdb to the early 2020s). About the investigation overall: Three men and two women, aged 18 to 49 years, made up the cohort. To increase sequencing depth and limit assay-specific biases, different laboratories used diverse techniques to prepare libraries and sequence TCR repertoires. For each donor, CD4 naive and CD4 memory were each given three plates, CD8 naive was given two plates, and CD8 memory was given one plate. To estimate repertoire size and how much clonotypes are shared between individuals, the study performed deep sequencing of blood TCR repertoires from a handful of healthy adults. Per donor, leukapheresis produced somewhere between about 0.94 and 8.9 billion PBMCs. Broad study findings and their caveats: Rarefaction of sorted-subset datasets indicated incomplete sequencing despite the large sequencing depth. Naive subsets generally had larger estimated clonotype richness than memory subsets did. Clonotypes shared by all four sorted-subset donors showed higher generation probabilities than non-shared clonotypes. Sampling was restricted to blood, and TCR repertoires in tissues likely differ from the TCR repertoires found in blood. The small number of donors limited the genetic and exposure-history diversity represented. Across a few donors, approximately 5% of naive CD4, more than 3% of naive CD8, about 2.3% of memory CD4, and about 0.4% of memory CD8 clonotypes were shared. Pairwise subsampling led to the expectation that sequencing depth would affect the degree of clonotype sharing among donors.

Using the deep immunoSEQ assay, multiplex PCR amplified TCR CDR3 regions from genomic DNA. Extracted genomic DNA from each cell subset was distributed evenly across all wells of several immunoSEQ 96-well plates, and each plate was treated as a replicate. For sorted subsets, about 210 ng of genomic DNA, equivalent to 25,000 to 35,000 T cell genomes, went into each replicate PCR. Purified libraries were measured with a Qubit 3.0 fluorometer, size-checked on a Bioanalyzer 2100, and measured again with the KAPA Library Quantification kit. Every immunoSEQ 96-well plate was sequenced on a dedicated single-read 150-cycle Illumina NextSeq 550 flow cell. As for the original processing: The immunoSEQ output contained only junctional sequences without quality scores, so filtering could not match that applied to full-length reads. To assign V/J genes and CDR3, sequences were annotated using PyIR, a Python wrapper for IgBLAST v1.9, with IMGT germline references. Any read was removed if the V/J assignment was weak (E-value above 1e-6), the CDR3 was missing, or the read contained stop codons, out-of-frame junctions, or ambiguous translated residues. V3J clonotypes were defined as sequences sharing the same inferred V gene, J gene, and CDR3 amino acid sequence. Percentage overlap between repertoires was calculated by dividing the number of shared unique clonotypes by the size of the smaller repertoire. Richness of each repertoire was evaluated using RTK rarefaction, the Chao1 estimator, and Recon v2.1 estimates of unobserved clonotypes. Generation probabilities were computed with OLGA for all TCRbeta clonotypes obtained by the gDNA method from several donors. TCRdb holds this immuneACCESS table with in-frame rearrangements only. Some clones are missing; in checked studies, unresolved V genes explain under half, and the rest has no known cause. That table is the source of V, J and clone size, and D and trimming were worked out from the DNA. The sample table holds approximately 650,000 clones, of which just under 97% were seen once. Of the sample, around 0.097% is held by the ten largest clones.

A remark on this clone: Its antigen is not yet known. No much larger clone is present one base from it, and per-base qualities are unavailable.

CD8 naive samples were obtained by positive selection for CCR7 among CD45RO-negative cells, yielding a CD45RA+CCR7+ population from which TemRA cells were excluded. Healthy HIV-negative adults with no recently reported acute infections or vaccinations were included as donors. All donors were Caucasian adults living in Nashville, Tennessee, USA. Blood was collected by leukapheresis, and PBMCs were isolated by Ficoll-Histopaque density gradient centrifugation and then cryopreserved in liquid nitrogen vapor phase. Analytical flow cytometry was used to check the purity and quantity of every magnetically sorted T cell population. From each sorted fraction, genomic DNA was isolated and quantified by UV absorbance on a Nanodrop 2000c. The CDR3, cysteine through phenylalanine, is 13 amino acids long. Just the 39-base CDR3 DNA is kept, in frame starting at base 1. The germline V gene encodes CDR1 SGHDT and CDR2 YYEEEE. V is reduced by 5 bases and J by 3 bases, leaving a spacing of 12 bases between them.

The receptor comes from a woman aged 25-40 years in good health. The sequencing sample was made of naive CD8+ T cells sorted from blood. The sample's cell subset or site label, in plain terms: CD45RA+CCR7+. The receptor chain draws on TRBV5-6 and TRBJ2-7; a tentative D match to TRBD1 spans 5 bases. The bases read TGTGCCAGCAGTATGGACAAGCTCTACGAGCAGTACTTC. Its amino acids are CASSMDKLYEQYF.